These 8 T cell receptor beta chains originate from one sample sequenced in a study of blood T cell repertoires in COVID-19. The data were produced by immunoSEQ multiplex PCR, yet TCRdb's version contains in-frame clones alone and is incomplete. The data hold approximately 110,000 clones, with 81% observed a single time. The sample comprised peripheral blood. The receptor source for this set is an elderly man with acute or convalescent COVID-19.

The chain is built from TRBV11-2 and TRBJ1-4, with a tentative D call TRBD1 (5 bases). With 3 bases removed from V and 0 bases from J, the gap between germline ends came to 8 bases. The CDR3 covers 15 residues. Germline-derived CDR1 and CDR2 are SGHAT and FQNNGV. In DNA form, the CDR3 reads TGTGCCAGCAGCTTCGCGGGGGCAACTAATGAAAAACTGTTTTTT. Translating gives CASSFAGATNEKLFF.

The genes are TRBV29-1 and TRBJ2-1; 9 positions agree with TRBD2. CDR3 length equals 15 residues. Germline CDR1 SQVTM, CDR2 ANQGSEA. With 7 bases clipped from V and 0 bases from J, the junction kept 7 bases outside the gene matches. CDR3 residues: CSAYSGRGSYNEQFF. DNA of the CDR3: TGCAGCGCTTATAGCGGGAGAGGCTCCTACAATGAGCAGTTCTTC.

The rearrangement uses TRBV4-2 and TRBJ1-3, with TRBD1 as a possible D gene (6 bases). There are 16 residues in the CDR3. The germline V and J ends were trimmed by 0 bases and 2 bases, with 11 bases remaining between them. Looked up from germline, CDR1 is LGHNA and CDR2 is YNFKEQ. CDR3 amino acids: CASSQDPQGTGNTIYF. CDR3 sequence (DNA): TGTGCCAGCAGCCAAGATCCACAGGGAACTGGAAACACCATATATTTT.

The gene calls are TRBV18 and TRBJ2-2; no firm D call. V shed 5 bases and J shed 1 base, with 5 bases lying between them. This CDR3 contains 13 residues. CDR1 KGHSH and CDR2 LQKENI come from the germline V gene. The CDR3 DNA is TGTGCCAGCTCAGTACAGAACACCGGGGAGCTGTTTTTT. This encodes CASSVQNTGELFF. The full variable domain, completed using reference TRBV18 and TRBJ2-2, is NAGVMQNPRHLVRRRGQEARLRCSPMKGHSHVYWYRQLPEEGLKFMVYLQKENIIDESGMPKERFSAEFPKEGPSILRIQQVVRGDSAAYFCASSVQNTGELFFGEGSRLTVL.

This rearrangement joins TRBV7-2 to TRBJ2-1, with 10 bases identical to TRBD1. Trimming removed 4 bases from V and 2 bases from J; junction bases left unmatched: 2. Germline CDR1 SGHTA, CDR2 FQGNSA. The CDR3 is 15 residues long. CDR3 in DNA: TGTGCCAGCAGCTACGACAGGGGGCCCTACAATGAGCAGTTCTTC. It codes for CASSYDRGPYNEQFF.

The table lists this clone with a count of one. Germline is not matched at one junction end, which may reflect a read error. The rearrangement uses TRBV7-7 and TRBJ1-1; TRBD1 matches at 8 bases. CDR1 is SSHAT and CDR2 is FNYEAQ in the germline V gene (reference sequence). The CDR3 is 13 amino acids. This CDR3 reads CASSLDRGSEAFF. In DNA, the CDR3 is TGTGCTAGCAGCTTAGACAGGGGAAGTGAAGCTTTCTTT. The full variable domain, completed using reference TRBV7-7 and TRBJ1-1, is GAGVSQSPRYKVTKRGQDVTLRCDPISSHATLYWYQQALGQGPEFLTYFNYEAQPDKSGLPSDRFSAERPEGSISTLTIQRTEQRDSAMYRCASSLDRGSEAFFGQGTRLTVV.

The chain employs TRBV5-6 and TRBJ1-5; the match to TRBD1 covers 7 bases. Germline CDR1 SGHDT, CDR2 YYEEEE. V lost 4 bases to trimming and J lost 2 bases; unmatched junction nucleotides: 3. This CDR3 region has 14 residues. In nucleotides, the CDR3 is TGTGCCAGCAGCATCGGGACAGGCAATCAGCCCCAGCATTTT. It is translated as CASSIGTGNQPQHF.

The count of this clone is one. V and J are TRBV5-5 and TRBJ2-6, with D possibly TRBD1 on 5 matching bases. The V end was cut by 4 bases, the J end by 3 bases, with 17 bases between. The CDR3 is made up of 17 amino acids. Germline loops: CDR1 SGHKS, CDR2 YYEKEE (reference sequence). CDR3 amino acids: CASSVGVLGGGANVLTF. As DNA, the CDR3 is TGTGCCAGCAGCGTAGGGGTCTTAGGTGGTGGGGCCAACGTCCTGACTTTC.